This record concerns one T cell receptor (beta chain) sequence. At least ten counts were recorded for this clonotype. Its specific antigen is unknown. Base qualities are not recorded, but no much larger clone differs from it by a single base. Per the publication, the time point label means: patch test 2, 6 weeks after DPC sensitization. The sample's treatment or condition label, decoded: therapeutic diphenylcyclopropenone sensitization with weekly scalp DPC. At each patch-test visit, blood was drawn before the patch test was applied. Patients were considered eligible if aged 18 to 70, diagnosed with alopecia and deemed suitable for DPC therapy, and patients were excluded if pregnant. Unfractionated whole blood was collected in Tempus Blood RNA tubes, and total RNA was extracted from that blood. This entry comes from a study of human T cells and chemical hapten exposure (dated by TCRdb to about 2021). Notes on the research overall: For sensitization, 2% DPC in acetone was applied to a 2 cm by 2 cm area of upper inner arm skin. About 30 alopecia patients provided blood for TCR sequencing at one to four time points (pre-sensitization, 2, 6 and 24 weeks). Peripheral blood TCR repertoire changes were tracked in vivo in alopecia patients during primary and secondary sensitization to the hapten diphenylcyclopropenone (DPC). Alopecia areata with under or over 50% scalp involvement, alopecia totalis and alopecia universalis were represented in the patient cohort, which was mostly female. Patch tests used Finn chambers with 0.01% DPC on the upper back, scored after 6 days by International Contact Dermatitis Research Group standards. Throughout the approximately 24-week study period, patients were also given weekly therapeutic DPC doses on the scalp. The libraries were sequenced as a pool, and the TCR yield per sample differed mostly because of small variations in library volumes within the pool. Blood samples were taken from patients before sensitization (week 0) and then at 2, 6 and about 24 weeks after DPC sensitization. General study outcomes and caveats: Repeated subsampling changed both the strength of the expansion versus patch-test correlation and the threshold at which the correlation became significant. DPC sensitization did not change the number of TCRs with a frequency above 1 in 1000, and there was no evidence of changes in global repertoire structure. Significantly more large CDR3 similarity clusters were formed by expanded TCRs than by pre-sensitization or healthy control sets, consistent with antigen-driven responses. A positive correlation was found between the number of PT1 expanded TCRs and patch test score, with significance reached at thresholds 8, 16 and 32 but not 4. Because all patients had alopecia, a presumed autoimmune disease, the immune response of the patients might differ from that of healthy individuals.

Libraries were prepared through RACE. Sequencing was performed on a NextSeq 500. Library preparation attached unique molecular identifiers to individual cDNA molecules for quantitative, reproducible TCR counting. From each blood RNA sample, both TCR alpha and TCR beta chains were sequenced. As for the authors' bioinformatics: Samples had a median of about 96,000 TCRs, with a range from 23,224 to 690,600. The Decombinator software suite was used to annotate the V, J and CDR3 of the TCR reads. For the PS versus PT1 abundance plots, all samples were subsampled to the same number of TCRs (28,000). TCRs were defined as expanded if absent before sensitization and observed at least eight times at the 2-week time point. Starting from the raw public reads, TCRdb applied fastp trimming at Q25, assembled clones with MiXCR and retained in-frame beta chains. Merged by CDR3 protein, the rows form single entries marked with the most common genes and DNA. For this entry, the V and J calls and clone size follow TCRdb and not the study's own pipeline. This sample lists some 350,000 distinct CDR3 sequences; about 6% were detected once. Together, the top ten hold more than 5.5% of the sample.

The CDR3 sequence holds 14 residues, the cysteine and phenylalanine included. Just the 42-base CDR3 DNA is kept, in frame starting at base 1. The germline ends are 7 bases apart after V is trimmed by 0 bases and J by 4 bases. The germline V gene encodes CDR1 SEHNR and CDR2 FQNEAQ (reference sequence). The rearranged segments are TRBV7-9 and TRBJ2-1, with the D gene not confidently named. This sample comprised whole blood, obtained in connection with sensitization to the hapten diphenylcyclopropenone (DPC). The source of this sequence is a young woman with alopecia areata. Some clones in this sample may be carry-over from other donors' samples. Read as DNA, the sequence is TGTGCCAGCAGCTTAGCCTCAGTTTACAATGAGCAGTTCTTC. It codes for CASSLASVYNEQFF.